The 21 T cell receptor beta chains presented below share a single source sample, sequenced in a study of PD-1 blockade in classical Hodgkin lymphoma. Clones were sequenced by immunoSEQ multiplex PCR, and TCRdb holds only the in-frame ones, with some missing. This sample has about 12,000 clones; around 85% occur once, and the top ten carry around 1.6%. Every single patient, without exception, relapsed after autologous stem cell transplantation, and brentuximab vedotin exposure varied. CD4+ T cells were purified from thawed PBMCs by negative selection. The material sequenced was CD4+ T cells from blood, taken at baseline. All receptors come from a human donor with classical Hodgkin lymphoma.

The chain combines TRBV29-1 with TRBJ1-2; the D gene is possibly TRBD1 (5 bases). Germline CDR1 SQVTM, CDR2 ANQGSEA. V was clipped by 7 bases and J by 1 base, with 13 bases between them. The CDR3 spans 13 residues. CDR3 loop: CSAGGGGNYGYTF. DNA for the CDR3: TGCAGCGCCGGCGGGGGGGGTAACTATGGCTACACCTTC. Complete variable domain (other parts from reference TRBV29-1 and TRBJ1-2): SAVISQKPSRDICQRGTSLTIQCQVDSQVTMMFWYRQQPGQSLTLIATANQGSEATYESGFVIDKFPISRPNLTFSTLTVSNMSPEDSSIYLCSAGGGGNYGYTFGSGTRLTVV.

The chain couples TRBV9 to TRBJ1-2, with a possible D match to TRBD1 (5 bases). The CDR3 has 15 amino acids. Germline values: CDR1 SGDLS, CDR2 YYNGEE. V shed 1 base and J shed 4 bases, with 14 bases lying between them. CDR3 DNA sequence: TGTGCCAGCAGCGTAACCCCCGACAGATCCTATGGCTACACCTTC. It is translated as CASSVTPDRSYGYTF.

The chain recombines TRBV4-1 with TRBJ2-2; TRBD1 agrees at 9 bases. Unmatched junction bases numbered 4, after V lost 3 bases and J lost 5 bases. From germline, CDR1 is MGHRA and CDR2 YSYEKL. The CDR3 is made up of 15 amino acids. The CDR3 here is CASSQTTGGTGELFF. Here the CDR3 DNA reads TGCGCCAGCAGCCAGACGACAGGGGGAACCGGGGAGCTGTTTTTT.

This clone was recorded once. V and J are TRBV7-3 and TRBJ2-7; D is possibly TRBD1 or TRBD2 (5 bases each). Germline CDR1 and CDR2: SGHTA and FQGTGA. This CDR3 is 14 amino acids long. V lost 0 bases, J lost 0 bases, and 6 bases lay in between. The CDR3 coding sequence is TGTGCCAGCAGCTTAACTGGGGGCTCCTACGAGCAGTACTTC. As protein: CASSLTGGSYEQYF.

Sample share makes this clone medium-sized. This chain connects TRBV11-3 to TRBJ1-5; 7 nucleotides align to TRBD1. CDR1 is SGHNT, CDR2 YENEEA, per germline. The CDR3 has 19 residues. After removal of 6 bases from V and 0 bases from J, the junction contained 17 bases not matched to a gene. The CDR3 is CASRGSGPQGGYSNQPQHF. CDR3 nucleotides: TGTGCCAGCAGAGGGTCGGGCCCGCAGGGGGGCTATAGCAATCAGCCCCAGCATTTT.

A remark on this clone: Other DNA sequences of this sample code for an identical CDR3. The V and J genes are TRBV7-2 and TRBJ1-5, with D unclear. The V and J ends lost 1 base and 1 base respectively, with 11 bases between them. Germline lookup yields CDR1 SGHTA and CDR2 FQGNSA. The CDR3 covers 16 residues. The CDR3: CASSLGGAGSNQPQHF. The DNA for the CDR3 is TGTGCCAGCAGCTTAGGAGGTGCGGGAAGCAATCAGCCCCAGCATTTT.

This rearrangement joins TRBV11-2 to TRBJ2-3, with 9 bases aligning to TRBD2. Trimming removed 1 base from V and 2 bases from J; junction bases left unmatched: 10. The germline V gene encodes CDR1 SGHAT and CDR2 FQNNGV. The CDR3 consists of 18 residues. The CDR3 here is CASSLGRLAGRFTDTQYF. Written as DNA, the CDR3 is TGTGCCAGCAGCTTAGGTCGCCTAGCGGGACGATTCACAGATACGCAGTATTTT.

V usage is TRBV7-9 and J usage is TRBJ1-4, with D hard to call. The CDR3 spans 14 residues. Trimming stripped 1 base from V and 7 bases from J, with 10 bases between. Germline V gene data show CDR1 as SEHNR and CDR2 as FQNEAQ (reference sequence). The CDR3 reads CASSLGVVVEKLFF. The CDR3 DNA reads TGTGCCAGCAGCTTAGGGGTCGTCGTTGAAAAACTGTTTTTT.

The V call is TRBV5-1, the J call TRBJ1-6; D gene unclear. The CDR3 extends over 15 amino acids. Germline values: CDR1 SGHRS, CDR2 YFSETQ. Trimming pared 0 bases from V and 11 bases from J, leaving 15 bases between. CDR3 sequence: CASSLATGEVTPLHF. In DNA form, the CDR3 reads TGCGCCAGCAGCTTGGCCACCGGGGAAGTAACACCCCTCCACTTT.

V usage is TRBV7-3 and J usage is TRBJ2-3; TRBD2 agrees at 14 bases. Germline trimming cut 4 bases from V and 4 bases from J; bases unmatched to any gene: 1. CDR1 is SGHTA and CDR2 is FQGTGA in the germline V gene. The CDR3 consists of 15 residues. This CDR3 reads CASSSTSGRADTQYF. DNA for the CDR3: TGTGCCAGCAGCTCGACTAGCGGGAGGGCAGATACGCAGTATTTT.

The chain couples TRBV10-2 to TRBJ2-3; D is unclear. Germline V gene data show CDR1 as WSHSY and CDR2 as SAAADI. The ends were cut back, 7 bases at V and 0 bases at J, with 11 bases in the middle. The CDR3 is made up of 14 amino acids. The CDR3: CASTVSISTDTQYF. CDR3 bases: TGCGCCAGCACCGTGAGCATAAGCACAGATACGCAGTATTTT.

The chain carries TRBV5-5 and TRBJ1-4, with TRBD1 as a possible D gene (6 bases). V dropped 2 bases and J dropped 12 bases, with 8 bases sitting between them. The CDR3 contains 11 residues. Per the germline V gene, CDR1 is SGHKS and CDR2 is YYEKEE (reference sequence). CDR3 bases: TGTGCCAGCAGCTTAAACAGGGAACTGTTTTTT. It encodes CASSLNRELFF.

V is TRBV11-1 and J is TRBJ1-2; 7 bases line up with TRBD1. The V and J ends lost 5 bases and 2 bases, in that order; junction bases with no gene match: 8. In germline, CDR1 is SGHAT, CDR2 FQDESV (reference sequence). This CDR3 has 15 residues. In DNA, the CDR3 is TGTGCCAGCAGCCCCCGGGACAGCTACAACTATGGCTACACCTTC. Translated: CASSPRDSYNYGYTF.

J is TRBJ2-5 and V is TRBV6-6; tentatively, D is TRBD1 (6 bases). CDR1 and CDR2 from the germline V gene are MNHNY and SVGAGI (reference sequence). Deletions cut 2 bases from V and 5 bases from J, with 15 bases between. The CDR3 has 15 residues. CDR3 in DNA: TGTGCCAGCAGTTACGAGGTCAGGGGTGGCGAGACCCAGTACTTC. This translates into CASSYEVRGGETQYF.

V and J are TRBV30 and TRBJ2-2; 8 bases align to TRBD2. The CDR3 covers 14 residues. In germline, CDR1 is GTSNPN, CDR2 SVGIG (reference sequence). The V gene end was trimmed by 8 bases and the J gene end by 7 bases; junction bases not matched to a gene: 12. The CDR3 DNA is TGTGCCCTCGGGTCGGGGACTAGGGTCGGGGAGCTGTTTTTT. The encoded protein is CALGSGTRVGELFF.

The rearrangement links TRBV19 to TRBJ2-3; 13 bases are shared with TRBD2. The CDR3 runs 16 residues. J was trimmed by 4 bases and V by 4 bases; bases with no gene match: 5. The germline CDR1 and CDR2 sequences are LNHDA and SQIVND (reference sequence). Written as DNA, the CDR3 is TGTGCCAGTAGTACCGGACTAGCGGGGGCGCCAGATACGCAGTATTTT. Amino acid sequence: CASSTGLAGAPDTQYF.

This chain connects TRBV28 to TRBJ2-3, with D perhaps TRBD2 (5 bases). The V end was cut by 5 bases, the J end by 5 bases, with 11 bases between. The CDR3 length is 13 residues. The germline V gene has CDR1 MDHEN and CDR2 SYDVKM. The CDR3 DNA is TGTGCCAGCAGTGTCGGACGGGGAGATACGCAGTATTTT. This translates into CASSVGRGDTQYF.

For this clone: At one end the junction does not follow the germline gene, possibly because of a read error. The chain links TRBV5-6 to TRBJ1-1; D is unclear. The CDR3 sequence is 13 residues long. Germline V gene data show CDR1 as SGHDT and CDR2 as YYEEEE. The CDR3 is CAGSLRLNTEAFF. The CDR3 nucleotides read TGTGCCGGCAGCTTGCGGCTGAACACTGAAGCTTTCTTT. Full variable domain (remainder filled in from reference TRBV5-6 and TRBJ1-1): DAGVTQSPTHLIKTRGQQVTLRCSPKSGHDTVSWYQQALGQGPQFIFQYYEEEERQRGNFPDRFSGHQFPNYSSELNVNALLLGDSALYLCAGSLRLNTEAFFGQGTRLTVV.

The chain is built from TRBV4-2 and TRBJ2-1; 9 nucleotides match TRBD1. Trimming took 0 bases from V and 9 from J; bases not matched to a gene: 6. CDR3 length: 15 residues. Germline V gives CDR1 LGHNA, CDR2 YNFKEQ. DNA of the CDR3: TGTGCCAGCAGCCAAGAGGGACAGGGAAGATCTGAGCAGTTCTTC. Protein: CASSQEGQGRSEQFF.

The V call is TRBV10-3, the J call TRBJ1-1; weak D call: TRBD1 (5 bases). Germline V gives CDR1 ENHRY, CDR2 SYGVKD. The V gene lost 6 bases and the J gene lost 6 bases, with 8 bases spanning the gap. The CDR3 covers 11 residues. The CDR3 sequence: CAIRGEAEAFF. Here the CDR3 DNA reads TGTGCCATCAGGGGGGAGGCTGAAGCTTTCTTT.

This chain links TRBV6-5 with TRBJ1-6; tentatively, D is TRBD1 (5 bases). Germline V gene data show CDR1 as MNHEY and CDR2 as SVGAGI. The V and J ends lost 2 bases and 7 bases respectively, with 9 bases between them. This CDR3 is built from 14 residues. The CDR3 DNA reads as TGTGCCAGCAGTTACGGGACCCCCAATTCACCCCTCCACTTT. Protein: CASSYGTPNSPLHF.